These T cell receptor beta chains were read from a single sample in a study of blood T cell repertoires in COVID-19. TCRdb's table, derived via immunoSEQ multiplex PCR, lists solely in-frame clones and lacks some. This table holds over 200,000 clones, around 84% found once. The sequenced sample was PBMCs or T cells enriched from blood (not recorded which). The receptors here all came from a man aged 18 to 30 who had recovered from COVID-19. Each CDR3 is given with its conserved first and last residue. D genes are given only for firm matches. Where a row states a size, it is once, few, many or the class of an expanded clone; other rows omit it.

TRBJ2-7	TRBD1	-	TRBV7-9	TGTGCCAGCAGCTCAAGGGGACAGACTTTTTCCGAGCAGTACTTC	CASSSRGQTFSEQYF
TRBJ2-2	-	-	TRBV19	TGTGCCAGTAGTATAGATCCCGGCAGGTCCAACACCGGGGAGCTGTTTTTT	CASSIDPGRSNTGELFF
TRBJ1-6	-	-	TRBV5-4	TGTGCCAGCAGCTTGGGGGCCGTTGGTTCACCCCTCCACTTT	CASSLGAVGSPLHF
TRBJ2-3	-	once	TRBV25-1	TGTGCCAGCATGAGTTCCACAGATACGCAGTATTTT	CASMSSTDTQYF
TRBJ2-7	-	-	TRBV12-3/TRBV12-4	TGTGCCAGCAGTTATAACCCAGGCTACGAGCAGTACTTC	CASSYNPGYEQYF
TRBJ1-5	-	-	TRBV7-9	TGTGCCAGCAGCTCGGACACCCGCAATCAGCCCCAGCATTTT	CASSSDTRNQPQHF
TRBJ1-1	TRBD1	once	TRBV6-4	TGTGCCAGCAGAGAGACAGGGGCCACTGAAGCTTTCTTT	CASRETGATEAFF
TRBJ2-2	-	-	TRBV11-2	TGTGCCAGCAGCTTTCTAACCGCGAGGGTCGCCGGGGAGCTGTTTTTT	CASSFLTARVAGELFF
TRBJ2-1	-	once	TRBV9	TGTGCCAGCAGCGTAGCGGGAGTCCTGAATGAGCAGTTCTTC	CASSVAGVLNEQFF
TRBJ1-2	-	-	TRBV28	TGTGCCAGCAGTTTACCAGGGCAGAACTATGGCTACACCTTC	CASSLPGQNYGYTF
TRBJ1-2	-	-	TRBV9	TGTGCCAGCAGCCACCCCCACAGAGAAAATAACTATGGCTACACCTTC	CASSHPHRENNYGYTF
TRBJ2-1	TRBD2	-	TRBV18	TGTGCCAGCTCAAAAACTAGCGGGGGCTCCAATGAGCAGTTCTTC	CASSKTSGGSNEQFF
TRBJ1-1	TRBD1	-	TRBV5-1	TGCGCCAGCAGCTTACAGGGGGCTAACACTGAAGCTTTCTTT	CASSLQGANTEAFF
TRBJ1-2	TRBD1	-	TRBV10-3	TGTGCCATCAATACAGGGGGCGGAGGCTACACCTTC	CAINTGGGGYTF
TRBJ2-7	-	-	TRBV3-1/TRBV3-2	TGTGCCAGCAGCCCTTCGACAGGCACCTACGAGCAGTACTTC	CASSPSTGTYEQYF
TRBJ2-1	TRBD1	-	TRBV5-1	TGCGCCAGCAGCTTCACCGGGACAGGGAACAATGAGCAGTTCTTC	CASSFTGTGNNEQFF
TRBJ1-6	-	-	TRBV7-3	TGTGCCAGCAGCTCTAACAGTAATTCACCCCTCCACTTT	CASSSNSNSPLHF
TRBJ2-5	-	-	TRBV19	TGTGCCAGTAGTATTGCGGGCGGGACCGGGACCCAGTACTTC	CASSIAGGTGTQYF
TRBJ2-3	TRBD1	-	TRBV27	TGTGCCAGCAGCCTGGGACAGTTGGCCCCAGATACGCAGTATTTT	CASSLGQLAPDTQYF
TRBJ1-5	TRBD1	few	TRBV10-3	TGTGCCATCAGCACAGGGGCCTTTGGCAATCAGCCCCAGCATTTT	CAISTGAFGNQPQHF
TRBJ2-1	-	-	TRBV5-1	TGCGCCAGCAGCTCCGACCCGGGTGAGCAGTTCTTC	CASSSDPGEQFF
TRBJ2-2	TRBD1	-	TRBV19	TGTGCCAGTAGTCTTCAGGGGGCAAGCACCGGGGAGCTGTTTTTT	CASSLQGASTGELFF
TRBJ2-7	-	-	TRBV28	TGTGCCAGCAGTTTATCCTACAGGGTTCGCTCCTACGAGCAGTACTTC	CASSLSYRVRSYEQYF
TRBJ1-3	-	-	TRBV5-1	TGCGCCAGCAGCTTGGGGGCCAGCTACTCTGGAAACACCATATATTTT	CASSLGASYSGNTIYF
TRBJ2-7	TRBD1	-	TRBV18	TGTGCCAGCTCACTAGGACAGGGCGGCTCCTACGAGCAGTACTTC	CASSLGQGGSYEQYF
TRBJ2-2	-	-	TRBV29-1	TGCAGCGCCCAAGGGAGACACCCGAACACCGGGGAGCTGTTTTTT	CSAQGRHPNTGELFF
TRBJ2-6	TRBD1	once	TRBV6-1	TGTGCCAGCAGTGAGCTTGACAGGGATTTCTTCTCTGGGGCCAACGTCCTGACTTTC	CASSELDRDFFSGANVLTF
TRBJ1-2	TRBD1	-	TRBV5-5	TGTGCCAGCAGCCGAAGCGGACAGGATTTATTGGGTGCCTACACCTTC	CASSRSGQDLLGAYTF
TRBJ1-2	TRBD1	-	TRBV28	TGTGCCAGCAGTGGGGGACAGGGTAACTATGGCTACACCTTC	CASSGGQGNYGYTF
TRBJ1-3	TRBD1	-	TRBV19	TGTGCCAGTAGTATTGTTTCAGGGGGCTCTGGAAACACCATATATTTT	CASSIVSGGSGNTIYF
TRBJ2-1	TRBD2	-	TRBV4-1	TGCGCCAGCAGCCAAGGGGGGGGACTAGCGGGAGAAAATGAGCAGTTCTTC	CASSQGGGLAGENEQFF
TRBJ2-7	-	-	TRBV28	TGTGCCAGCAGTTTACTTCTTGGCTCTTACGAGCAGTACTTC	CASSLLLGSYEQYF
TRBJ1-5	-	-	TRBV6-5	TGTGCCAGCAGGACAGAGAACAATCAGCCCCAGCATTTT	CASRTENNQPQHF